This TCR beta chain was identified during a study of human T cells and chemical hapten exposure. From the RACE reads, TCRdb called clonotypes with MiXCR, one entry per CDR3 protein. In the table there are 300,000 to 450,000 distinct CDR3 sequences, roughly 5.3% of which are singletons. Germline CDR1 is SGDLS and CDR2 is YYNGEE. Trimming cost V 2 bases and J 4 bases; bases outside gene matches: 5. The CDR3 consists of 15 residues. This clonotype was detected many times. Time point reported: pre-sensitization, week 0. As for treatment: therapeutic diphenylcyclopropenone sensitization with weekly scalp DPC.

The receptor was isolated from a woman in her forties or fifties with alopecia areata. Some clones in this sample may be carry-over from other donors' samples. The input for sequencing was whole blood, taken in connection with sensitization to the hapten diphenylcyclopropenone (DPC). J is TRBJ2-2 and V is TRBV9; 7 bases agree with TRBD1. Written as DNA, the CDR3 is TGTGCCAGCAGCGTTGGGACAGTCATCACCGGGGAGCTGTTTTTT. Translating it yields CASSVGTVITGELFF.